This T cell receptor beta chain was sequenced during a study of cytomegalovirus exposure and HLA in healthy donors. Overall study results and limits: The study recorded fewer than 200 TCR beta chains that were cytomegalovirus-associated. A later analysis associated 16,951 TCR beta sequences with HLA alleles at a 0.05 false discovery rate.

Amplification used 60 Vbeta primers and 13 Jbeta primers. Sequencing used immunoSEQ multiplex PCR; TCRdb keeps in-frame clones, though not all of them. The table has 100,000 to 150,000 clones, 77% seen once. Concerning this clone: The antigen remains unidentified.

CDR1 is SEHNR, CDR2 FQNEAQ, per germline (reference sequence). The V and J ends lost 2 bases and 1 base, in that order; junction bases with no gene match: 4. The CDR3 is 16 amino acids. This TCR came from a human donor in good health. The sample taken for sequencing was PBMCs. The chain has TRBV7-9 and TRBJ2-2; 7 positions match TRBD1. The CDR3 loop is CASSLSGGENTGELFF. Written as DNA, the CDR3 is TGTGCCAGCAGCTTATCAGGGGGAGAGAACACCGGGGAGCTGTTTTTT.